The sequence of this TCR beta chain was determined in a study of cytomegalovirus exposure and HLA in healthy donors. On the study more broadly: Approximately 77 million unique TCRs from HLA-typed donors were held in an early release of data. Study-wide results and caveats: It was shown in a later analysis that HLA-associated TCR beta chains were more clonally expanded than other, equally common chains. Later work associated fewer than 20,000 TCR beta sequences with HLA alleles at 0.05 false discovery rate.

The CDR3 is 16 amino acids. V lost 3 bases to trimming and J lost 3 bases; unmatched junction nucleotides: 8. Germline V lookup: CDR1 SGHVS, CDR2 FQNEAQ. Comment on this clone: Its antigen is unidentified.

PCR employed 60 Vbeta and 13 Jbeta primers. As processed by the authors: An analysis that came later counted 80 million or so unique TCR beta chains, approximately 10 million shared. Generated by immunoSEQ multiplex PCR, the TCRdb table keeps only in-frame clones and is missing some. D and trimming come from the DNA, and the V and J calls and clone size come from that table. The sample lists about 160,000 clones, 80% to 90% seen once, with under 6.5% in the top ten. This rearrangement joins TRBV7-8 to TRBJ2-5, with 9 bases lining up with TRBD2. The source of this sequence is a man aged 45-65 years in good health and CMV-seropositive. What was sequenced was PBMCs. CDR3 coding DNA: TGTGCCAGCAGCTTGTTTGCGGGGGGGCTAAAAGAGACCCAGTACTTC. This sequence encodes CASSLFAGGLKETQYF.